Below are 24 T cell receptor beta chains sequenced from a single sample in a study of PD-1 blockade in classical Hodgkin lymphoma. Generated by immunoSEQ multiplex PCR, the TCRdb table keeps only in-frame clones and is missing some. The table has roughly 41,000 clones, 70% to 90% seen once; the top ten hold 7% to 9%. All patients experienced relapse after autologous stem cell transplantation, and brentuximab vedotin exposure was variable. Here the sequenced sample was peripheral blood mononuclear cells (PBMCs), taken before the second cycle of nivolumab. These receptors were collected from a human donor with classical Hodgkin lymphoma.

CDR3 protein: CASSRDSGSAYEQYF. As DNA, the CDR3 is TGTGCCAGCAGCCGGGATAGCGGGAGTGCCTACGAGCAGTACTTC. The gene calls are TRBV4-2 and TRBJ2-7; 9 bases are a match to TRBD2. Germline-derived CDR1 and CDR2 are LGHNA and YNFKEQ. The V gene end was trimmed by 4 bases and the J gene end by 2 bases; junction bases not matched to a gene: 6. CDR3 size: 15 residues.

The chain recombines TRBV11-3 with TRBJ2-1; 13 bases map to TRBD2. V lost 5 bases, J lost 0 bases, and 10 bases stayed unmatched. The CDR3 contains 19 residues. Germline-derived CDR1 and CDR2 are SGHNT and YENEEA. In DNA form, the CDR3 reads TGTGCCAGCAGCCCCCCGACTAGCGGGAGGCCCAGCTCCTACAATGAGCAGTTCTTC. Its protein is CASSPPTSGRPSSYNEQFF.

The rearrangement links TRBV5-1 to TRBJ2-3; D is unresolved. CDR1 and CDR2 from the germline V gene are SGHRS and YFSETQ. The V gene lost 4 bases and the J gene lost 7 bases, with 10 bases spanning the gap. The CDR3 spans 12 residues. CDR3 nucleotides: TGCGCCAGCAGCATCGACGGAAATACGCAGTATTTT. It codes for CASSIDGNTQYF. Using reference TRBV5-1 and TRBJ2-3 for the parts outside the CDR3, the full variable domain is KAGVTQTPRYLIKTRGQQVTLSCSPISGHRSVSWYQQTPGQGLQFLFEYFSETQRNKGNFPGRFSGRQFSNSRSEMNVSTLELGDSALYLCASSIDGNTQYFGPGTRLTVL.

CDR3 sequence reads: CASSIGTGTSGSYEQYF. CDR3 nucleotides: TGTGCCAGTAGTATAGGTACCGGGACTAGCGGGTCCTACGAGCAGTACTTC. The chain carries TRBV19 and TRBJ2-7; 12 nucleotides agree with TRBD2. The CDR3 is made up of 17 amino acids. Unmatched junction bases numbered 5, after V lost 1 base and J lost 1 base. The V gene's germline CDR1 is LNHDA and CDR2 SQIVND (reference sequence).

The chain employs TRBV30 and TRBJ2-7; D gene uncertain. The V gene lost 1 base and the J gene lost 2 bases, with 3 bases spanning the gap. CDR3 length: 11 amino acids. The germline V gene encodes CDR1 GTSNPN and CDR2 SVGIG (reference sequence). The DNA of the CDR3 is TGTGCCTGGAGTGAGCCCTACGAGCAGTACTTC. This sequence encodes CAWSEPYEQYF.

This clone was detected only once. The rearrangement uses TRBV7-2 and TRBJ2-7; 9 bases fit TRBD1. The CDR3 is made up of 16 amino acids. Germline assignment: CDR1 SGHTA and CDR2 FQGNSA. V dropped 5 bases and J dropped 2; count of bases not matched to a gene: 10. The CDR3 sequence: CASSPAGQGRTYEQYF. The CDR3 DNA follows: TGTGCCAGCAGCCCTGCGGGACAGGGACGTACCTACGAGCAGTACTTC.

The chain links TRBV13 to TRBJ2-1; 7 bases map to TRBD1. The J segment lost 7 bases and the V segment lost 3 bases, leaving 3 bases of the junction unmatched. The CDR3 totals 13 residues. Germline CDR1 PRHDT, CDR2 FYEKMQ (reference sequence). This CDR3 is CASSFGQANEQFF. The CDR3 bases are TGTGCCAGCAGCTTCGGACAGGCAAATGAGCAGTTCTTC.

The rearrangement uses TRBV18 and TRBJ1-1, with D unclear. The CDR3 is 13 residues long. Germline CDR1 is KGHSH and CDR2 is LQKENI. Trimming took off 3 bases at V and 1 base at J, with 6 bases between the two ends. This chain's CDR3 is CASSPRTNTEAFF. The DNA of the CDR3 is TGTGCCAGCTCACCGCGGACGAACACTGAAGCTTTCTTT.

This clone was counted a single time. The J gene is TRBJ1-2, the V gene TRBV6-5; D is possibly TRBD1 (5 bases). Germline CDR1 reads MNHEY; CDR2 reads SVGAGI. This CDR3 spans 13 amino acids. Trimming left V 0 bases short and J 8 bases short, with 10 bases between. CDR3 protein: CASSYSRGVGYTF. CDR3 DNA sequence: TGTGCCAGCAGTTACTCGCGGGGGGTAGGCTACACCTTC.

This chain joins TRBV5-6 and TRBJ2-4; D remains unclear. Looked up from germline, CDR1 is SGHDT and CDR2 is YYEEEE. CDR3 size: 15 residues. The V end lost 3 bases, the J end lost 0 bases, and 10 bases lay between the germline ends. CDR3 coding DNA: TGTGCCAGCAGCTGGACGGGCTTAGCCAAAAACATTCAGTACTTC. It translates to CASSWTGLAKNIQYF.

This sequence joins TRBV27 and TRBJ1-2; 7 bases align to TRBD1. The CDR3 contains 16 residues. From germline, CDR1 is MNHEY and CDR2 SMNVEV (reference sequence). The ends lost 5 bases at V and 4 bases at J; junction bases unmatched: 13. This CDR3 reads CASSPNTGVRVYGYTF. The CDR3 DNA sequence: TGTGCCAGCAGTCCCAATACAGGGGTAAGGGTCTATGGCTACACCTTC.

The V and J genes are TRBV9 and TRBJ2-3; TRBD2 aligns across 8 bases. V shed 3 bases, J shed 3 bases, and the junction held 6 bases outside the gene matches. The length of the CDR3 is 15 residues. Germline V CDR1 and CDR2: SGDLS, YYNGEE. CDR3 nucleotide sequence: TGTGCCAGCAGCGCCCCGGGAGGGCGAACAGATACGCAGTATTTT. It specifies CASSAPGGRTDTQYF.

Note on this clone: Since the CDR3 does not end with the conserved phenylalanine or tryptophan, this likely comes from a read error. CDR3 DNA sequence: TGTGCCAGCATAGTAGGCAGGGGAAAAGACGGCTACACCCTC. Its translation: CASIVGRGKDGYTL. The chain employs TRBV6-1 and TRBJ1-2, with D possibly TRBD1 on 6 matching bases. Trimming shortened V by 7 bases and J by 8 bases, and 20 bases separated the two germline ends. Looked up from germline, CDR1 is MNHNS and CDR2 is SASEGT. This CDR3 has 14 amino acids.

V is TRBV6-5 and J is TRBJ2-7; D unresolved. CDR1 MNHEY and CDR2 SVGAGI come from the germline V gene. This CDR3 has 15 residues. Trimming shortened V by 0 bases and J by 7 bases, and 16 bases separated the two germline ends. The CDR3 coding sequence is TGTGCCAGCAGTTACTCGGGCCCCCCCAATGGGGAGCAGTACTTC. Translated: CASSYSGPPNGEQYF.

The chain couples TRBV14 to TRBJ1-2; D possibly corresponds to TRBD1 (6 bases). With 4 bases removed from V and 2 bases from J, the gap between germline ends came to 8 bases. In germline, CDR1 is SGHDN, CDR2 FVKESK. CDR3 length equals 13 residues. DNA for the CDR3: TGTGCCAGCAGCCTTACAGGGAACTATGGCTACACCTTC. Amino acid sequence: CASSLTGNYGYTF.

The gene calls are TRBV28 and TRBJ2-7; 11 bases map to TRBD2. Germline-derived CDR1 and CDR2 are MDHEN and SYDVKM. With V trimmed by 6 bases and J by 4 bases, 8 bases remained unmatched. This CDR3 is built from 15 residues. The DNA of the CDR3 is TGTGCCAGCAGCAATAAGACTAGCGGGATTTACGAGCAGTACTTC. Residues: CASSNKTSGIYEQYF.

This chain connects TRBV11-2 to TRBJ2-7; either TRBD1 or TRBD2 may fit D (5 bases each). The CDR3 totals 14 residues. V lost 4 bases and J lost 3, with 13 bases in between. Germline V gives CDR1 SGHAT, CDR2 FQNNGV. CDR3 sequence (DNA): TGTGCCAGCAGCTACCCCGGGACGTACTACGAGCAGTACTTC. Residues: CASSYPGTYYEQYF.

The V gene is TRBV5-4, the J gene TRBJ2-7, with D perhaps TRBD1 or TRBD2 (5 bases each). This CDR3 has 14 amino acids. Germline CDR1 reads SGHNT; CDR2 reads YYREEE (reference sequence). Between the trimmed V and J ends, which lost 3 bases and 2 bases, there was a span of 12 bases. This chain's CDR3 is CASSSGTPPYEQYF. The DNA of the CDR3 is TGTGCCAGCAGCTCCGGGACCCCTCCCTACGAGCAGTACTTC.

This sequence joins TRBV5-4 and TRBJ2-3; a weak D match, TRBD2 (6 bases). The germline V gene has CDR1 SGHNT and CDR2 YYREEE (reference sequence). The CDR3 has 14 amino acids. The germline V and J ends were trimmed by 4 bases and 2 bases, with 11 bases remaining between them. This CDR3 reads CASSTGTDTDTQYF. CDR3 in DNA: TGTGCCAGCAGCACCGGGACTGACACAGATACGCAGTATTTT.

The chain uses TRBV7-3 and TRBJ1-1, with TRBD1 as a possible D gene (5 bases). This CDR3 comprises 14 residues. CDR1 SGHTA and CDR2 FQGTGA come from the germline V gene. The V gene lost 2 bases and the J gene lost 3 bases, with 10 bases spanning the gap. The CDR3 spells CASSLGGSYTEAFF. The CDR3 bases are TGTGCCAGCAGCTTAGGGGGAAGTTACACTGAAGCTTTCTTT.

This clone was seen a few times. V gene TRBV7-3 combines with J gene TRBJ2-7; D is ambiguous. CDR1 is SGHTA, CDR2 FQGTGA, per germline. V was trimmed by 3 bases and J by 2 bases, leaving 11 bases between them. This CDR3 is 14 amino acids long. The CDR3 loop is CASSFDGAAYEQYF. CDR3 in DNA: TGTGCCAGCAGCTTTGATGGAGCCGCCTACGAGCAGTACTTC.

The rearrangement links TRBV7-9 to TRBJ1-5; D gene ambiguous. The CDR3 is 14 amino acids. Germline V lookup: CDR1 SEHNR, CDR2 FQNEAQ (reference sequence). Between the trimmed V and J ends, which lost 0 bases and 1 base, there was a span of 4 bases. CDR3 nucleotide sequence: TGTGCCAGCAGCTTAGCGGGGAGCAATCAGCCCCAGCATTTT. Amino acids: CASSLAGSNQPQHF.

CDR3 sequence: CATTSVGSATEAFF. CDR3 nucleotides: TGTGCCACCACATCTGTGGGGTCGGCCACTGAAGCTTTCTTT. The rearrangement uses TRBV27 and TRBJ1-1; no reliable D call. CDR3 length: 14 amino acids. The germline V gene has CDR1 MNHEY and CDR2 SMNVEV (reference sequence). Trimming shortened V by 10 bases and J by 4 bases, and 19 bases separated the two germline ends.

This chain joins TRBV5-4 and TRBJ2-2, with 9 nucleotides matching TRBD2. The J segment lost 7 bases and the V segment lost 7 bases, leaving 14 bases of the junction unmatched. There are 16 residues in the CDR3. CDR1 is SGHNT, CDR2 YYREEE, per germline (reference sequence). The CDR3 DNA reads TGTGCCAGCTGGTTAATCGCGGGAGGGGGCGGCGGGGAGCTGTTTTTT. This codes for CASWLIAGGGGGELFF. The full variable domain, in which reference TRBV5-4 and TRBJ2-2 provide the parts outside the CDR3, is ETGVTQSPTHLIKTRGQQVTLRCSSQSGHNTVSWYQQALGQGPQFIFQYYREEENGRGNFPPRFSGLQFPNYSSELNVNALELDDSALYLCASWLIAGGGGGELFFGEGSRLTVL.